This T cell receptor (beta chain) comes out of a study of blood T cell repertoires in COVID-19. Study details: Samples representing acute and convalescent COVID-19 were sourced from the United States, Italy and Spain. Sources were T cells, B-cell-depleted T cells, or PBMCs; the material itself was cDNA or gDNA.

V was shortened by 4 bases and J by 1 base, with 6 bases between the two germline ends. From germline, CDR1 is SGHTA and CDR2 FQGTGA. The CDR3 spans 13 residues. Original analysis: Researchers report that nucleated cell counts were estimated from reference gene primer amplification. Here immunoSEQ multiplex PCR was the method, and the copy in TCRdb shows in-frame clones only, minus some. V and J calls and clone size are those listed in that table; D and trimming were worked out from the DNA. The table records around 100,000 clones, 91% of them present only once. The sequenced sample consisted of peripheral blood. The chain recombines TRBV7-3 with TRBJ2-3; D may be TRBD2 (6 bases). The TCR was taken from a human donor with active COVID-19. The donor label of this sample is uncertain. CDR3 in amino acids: CASSWGGTDTQYF. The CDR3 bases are TGTGCCAGCAGCTGGGGGGGCACAGATACGCAGTATTTT.